This T cell receptor beta chain was captured in a study of graft-versus-host responses after intestinal transplantation. Study details: Multivisceral, liver-intestinal, or isolated intestinal grafts were transplanted into recipients. Once they had received anti-thymocyte globulin induction, all recipients took tacrolimus and steroids for roughly three years.

The junction had 10 bases not matched to a gene; V was cut back by 0 bases and J by 9 bases. Per the germline V gene, CDR1 is MGHRA and CDR2 is YSYEKL. The CDR3 is 16 residues long. Worth noting for this clone: The antigen remains undetermined.

Assay: immunoSEQ multiplex PCR; the TCRdb copy retains only in-frame clones and omits some. The data contain about 64,000 clones, 90% of them seen just once; the ten biggest clones take up 1.5% to 2%. The TCR was taken from a human donor who was the organ donor for an intestinal transplant. V usage is TRBV4-1 and J usage is TRBJ2-1, with 8 bases matching TRBD2. The material sequenced was unstimulated CD8+ T cells sorted from spleen or lymph node cells, taken before transplant. CDR3 sequence: CASSQDQIGRATEQFF. The CDR3 coding sequence is TGCGCCAGCAGCCAAGATCAGATCGGGAGGGCCACTGAGCAGTTCTTC.